Following are 25 T cell receptor beta chains from one sample sequenced in a study of blood T cell repertoires in COVID-19. Assay used: immunoSEQ multiplex PCR; TCRdb lists only in-frame clones, some missing. This table has about 130,000 clones, roughly 83% appearing once. The sample was peripheral blood. The receptor set was obtained from a woman older than 75 with acute or convalescent COVID-19.

The count of this clone is one. The chain carries TRBV19 and TRBJ1-4; D may be TRBD1 (6 bases). V was clipped by 0 bases and J by 5 bases, with 13 bases between them. This CDR3 spans 16 amino acids. Germline V gene data show CDR1 as LNHDA and CDR2 as SQIVND (reference sequence). CDR3 nucleotides: TGTGCCAGTAGTATAGACCGGACAGAGATGAATGAAAAACTGTTTTTT. This encodes CASSIDRTEMNEKLFF.

The chain links TRBV18 to TRBJ1-2; D is perhaps TRBD1 (5 bases). The CDR3 is 18 amino acids. Germline CDR1 KGHSH, CDR2 LQKENI. The ends were cut back, 4 bases at V and 4 bases at J, with 25 bases in the middle. CDR3 in DNA: TGTGCCAGCTCACTTACCTTCCGGCAGGGAGGACGTTTCTATGGCTACACCTTC. Translating it yields CASSLTFRQGGRFYGYTF.

The rearrangement uses TRBV21-1 and TRBJ1-1; the DNA was not used to check the table's D call, TRBD1. TRBV21-1 is recorded as a pseudogene. The CDR3 runs 15 residues. CDR3 region: CARRGGTGRNTEAFF. In DNA form, the CDR3 reads TGTGCCAGGCGGGGAGGGACAGGGCGAAACACTGAAGCTTTCTTT.

The chain is built from TRBV15 and TRBJ1-4; unclear D gene. Trimming took 10 bases from V and 5 from J, leaving 11 bases between them. This CDR3 region has 12 residues. Germline V lookup: CDR1 LNHNV, CDR2 YYDKDF (reference sequence). CDR3 sequence (DNA): TGTGCCATCGCCCGAGGGAATGAAAAACTGTTTTTT. It specifies CAIARGNEKLFF.

The chain has TRBV11-2 and TRBJ1-1; no clear D. CDR1 and CDR2 (germline): SGHAT, FQNNGV. The CDR3 is 16 amino acids. The ends were cut back, 5 bases at V and 5 bases at J, with 21 bases in the middle. The chain's CDR3 is CASSPPSGRGLTEAFF. The CDR3 region has the DNA TGTGCCAGCAGCCCACCTTCCGGGCGGGGATTGACTGAAGCTTTCTTT.

The chain has TRBV4-1 and TRBJ2-5, with 10 bases aligning to TRBD2. Germline values: CDR1 MGHRA, CDR2 YSYEKL. There are 15 residues in the CDR3. Trimming at V came to 4 bases and at J to 3 bases, leaving 5 bases not matched to a gene. CDR3 nucleotides: TGCGCCAGCAGCCGCGGGACTAGCGAGGAAGAGACCCAGTACTTC. It is translated as CASSRGTSEEETQYF.

The rearrangement uses TRBV27 and TRBJ2-1, with 7 bases aligning to TRBD2. Unmatched junction bases numbered 12, after V lost 4 bases and J lost 6 bases. The CDR3 is 16 residues long. Germline CDR1 reads MNHEY; CDR2 reads SMNVEV (reference sequence). The CDR3 spells CASSSLTGLVSNEQFF. In nucleotides, the CDR3 is TGTGCCAGCAGTTCCTTAACCGGACTAGTTAGCAATGAGCAGTTCTTC.

This clone showed up just a few times. The genes are TRBV5-1 and TRBJ1-2; possible D gene TRBD1, 5 bases. CDR1 is SGHRS, CDR2 YFSETQ, per germline. CDR3 length: 13 residues. V lost 1 base to trimming and J lost 7 bases, with 11 bases between them. The CDR3 DNA reads TGCGCCAGCAGCTTGCCAGGGAAGGCTGGCTACACCTTC. Translated, it gives CASSLPGKAGYTF.

The rearrangement uses TRBV27 and TRBJ1-5; D unresolved. Germline V gene sequence: CDR1 MNHEY, CDR2 SMNVEV (reference sequence). The CDR3 runs 12 residues. Trimming pared 3 bases from V and 6 bases from J, leaving 6 bases between. This CDR3 reads CASSFHGQPQHF. CDR3 nucleotide sequence: TGTGCCAGCAGTTTCCACGGTCAGCCCCAGCATTTT.

In DNA form, the CDR3 reads TGTGCCAGCAGGCAGACACCCTACGAGCAGTACTTC. Its protein is CASRQTPYEQYF. The chain carries TRBV6-5 and TRBJ2-7; unclear D gene. CDR1 is MNHEY and CDR2 is SVGAGI in the germline V gene. V lost 6 bases, J lost 2 bases, and 8 bases lay in between. The CDR3 runs to 12 residues.

This sequence joins TRBV5-1 and TRBJ2-3; TRBD2 matches 7 bases. The CDR3 covers 15 residues. Germline lookup yields CDR1 SGHRS and CDR2 YFSETQ. V trimming: 0 bases; J trimming: 4 bases; junction bases outside the gene matches: 5. DNA of the CDR3: TGCGCCAGCAGCTTGGCGGAGGGGAGGGCAGATACGCAGTATTTT. It is translated as CASSLAEGRADTQYF.

The chain employs TRBV5-4 and TRBJ1-2; D unclear. Deletions cut 1 base from V and 7 bases from J, with 11 bases between. The CDR3 is made up of 13 amino acids. Germline CDR1 reads SGHNT; CDR2 reads YYREEE (reference sequence). CDR3 sequence reads: CASSLSPTGGYTF. CDR3 in DNA: TGTGCCAGCAGCTTGTCCCCTACCGGTGGCTACACCTTC.

The chain carries TRBV20-1 and TRBJ2-7; D is ambiguous. Germline V gene data show CDR1 as DFQATT and CDR2 as SNEGSKA (reference sequence). The CDR3 contains 14 residues. V shed 3 bases and J shed 6 bases, with 18 bases lying between them. The CDR3 nucleotides are TGCAGTGCTAGTTATGCAGGCGTCCCTTCCGAGCAGTACTTC. It translates to CSASYAGVPSEQYF.

The rearrangement uses TRBV2 and TRBJ2-7, with 8 nucleotides matching TRBD1. The CDR3 has 14 residues. The ends lost 6 bases at V and 6 bases at J; junction bases unmatched: 10. Germline CDR1 and CDR2: SNHLY and FYNNEI. The CDR3 region is CASRTDRVGVEQYF. The DNA of the CDR3 is TGTGCCAGCAGAACGGACAGGGTAGGCGTCGAGCAGTACTTC.

The chain uses TRBV11-2 and TRBJ2-3, with 10 positions matching TRBD2. The V gene's germline CDR1 is SGHAT and CDR2 FQNNGV. V was pared by 4 bases and J by 5 bases, with 6 bases of the junction left unmatched. The CDR3 runs 15 residues. CDR3: CASSYGASGGDTQYF. The CDR3 region has the DNA TGTGCCAGCAGCTATGGGGCTAGCGGGGGAGATACGCAGTATTTT.

The chain carries TRBV14 and TRBJ1-4; no definite D call. The CDR3 contains 17 residues. V was cut by 3 bases and J by 2 bases, with 16 bases left in between. The germline V gene has CDR1 SGHDN and CDR2 FVKESK. CDR3 in DNA: TGTGCCAGCAGCCAGAGACTCACATTCCGTACTAATGAAAAACTGTTTTTT. This sequence encodes CASSQRLTFRTNEKLFF.

This chain connects TRBV7-8 to TRBJ1-2; 7 positions agree with TRBD1. The V segment lost 5 bases and the J segment 14 bases; nucleotides outside the gene matches: 14. The CDR3 extends over 13 amino acids. Germline CDR1 and CDR2: SGHVS and FQNEAQ. CDR3 coding DNA: TGTGCCAGCAGCCTCGGGGGAGCGACAGGGTGGACCTTC. This gives the protein CASSLGGATGWTF. The full variable domain, completed using reference TRBV7-8 and TRBJ1-2, is GAGVSQSPRYKVAKRGQDVALRCDPISGHVSLFWYQQALGQGPEFLTYFQNEAQLDKSGLPSDRFFAERPEGSVSTLKIQRTQQEDSAVYLCASSLGGATGWTFGSGTRLTVV.

The chain links TRBV2 to TRBJ2-7, with D tentatively TRBD1 (6 bases). The CDR3 covers 14 residues. V lost 7 bases to trimming and J lost 4 bases, with 17 bases between them. Per the germline V gene, CDR1 is SNHLY and CDR2 is FYNNEI. The chain's CDR3 is CASNPQGRGYEQYF. The CDR3 bases are TGTGCCAGCAACCCTCAGGGGCGCGGTTACGAGCAGTACTTC.

The V call is TRBV12-3 or TRBV12-4, the J call TRBJ1-5; D may be TRBD1 (5 bases). CDR3 length equals 13 residues. The ends were cut back, 7 bases at V and 3 bases at J, with 10 bases in the middle. The chain's CDR3 is CASIGTYNQPQHF. As DNA, the CDR3 is TGTGCCAGCATAGGGACTTACAATCAGCCCCAGCATTTT.

The chain links TRBV6-5 to TRBJ2-3; possible D gene TRBD2, 5 bases. Germline V gene sequence: CDR1 MNHEY, CDR2 SVGAGI. The CDR3 has 14 amino acids. Trimming took 10 bases from V and 0 from J, leaving 14 bases between them. The CDR3 spells CANEKGGSTDTQYF. The CDR3 DNA reads as TGTGCCAACGAAAAAGGAGGTAGCACAGATACGCAGTATTTT.

This chain uses TRBV27 with TRBJ1-6, with 8 bases lining up with TRBD1. Germline V CDR1 and CDR2: MNHEY, SMNVEV (reference sequence). The CDR3 sequence is 14 residues long. V was clipped by 6 bases and J by 9 bases; unmatched bases: 7. Written as DNA, the CDR3 is TGTGCCAGCAGCCCGGGACAGGAATTTTCACCCCTCCACTTT. As protein: CASSPGQEFSPLHF.

The chain joins TRBV6-1 to TRBJ1-1; the D gene is possibly TRBD1 (5 bases). V lost 0 bases to trimming and J lost 2 bases, with 19 bases between them. The CDR3 sequence is 18 residues long. CDR1 and CDR2 (germline): MNHNS, SASEGT. The CDR3 nucleotides are TGTGCCAGCAGTGAAGCAGAGCAGGGTTTCGCCAGAAACACTGAAGCTTTCTTT. It specifies CASSEAEQGFARNTEAFF.

The rearrangement joins TRBV4-2 to TRBJ2-1; 8 nucleotides agree with TRBD2. Germline CDR1 LGHNA, CDR2 YNFKEQ. V lost 1 base and J lost 5; bases outside the gene matches: 4. CDR3 size: 15 residues. CDR3 in DNA: TGTGCCAGCAGCCAAGGGGGGCGGGGGGACAATGAGCAGTTCTTC. It encodes CASSQGGRGDNEQFF.

The sample holds one count of this clone. V is TRBV3-1 (or the pseudogene TRBV3-2) and J is TRBJ1-2; TRBD1 matches 9 bases. V dropped 1 base and J dropped 7; count of bases not matched to a gene: 4. The CDR3 runs to 14 residues. The germline gives CDR1 LGHDT, CDR2 YNNKEL (reference sequence). Here the CDR3 DNA reads TGTGCCAGCAGCCAAGGGACAGGGGCTGGTGGCTACACCTTC. It specifies CASSQGTGAGGYTF.

This chain links TRBV30 with TRBJ2-7; 7 bases map to TRBD1. The CDR3 is 14 residues long. V lost 3 bases, J lost 0 bases, and 5 bases stayed unmatched. Germline V gene data show CDR1 as GTSNPN and CDR2 as SVGIG (reference sequence). CDR3 amino acids: CAWRTGYSSYEQYF. The CDR3, as DNA: TGTGCCTGGAGGACAGGGTATAGCTCCTACGAGCAGTACTTC.